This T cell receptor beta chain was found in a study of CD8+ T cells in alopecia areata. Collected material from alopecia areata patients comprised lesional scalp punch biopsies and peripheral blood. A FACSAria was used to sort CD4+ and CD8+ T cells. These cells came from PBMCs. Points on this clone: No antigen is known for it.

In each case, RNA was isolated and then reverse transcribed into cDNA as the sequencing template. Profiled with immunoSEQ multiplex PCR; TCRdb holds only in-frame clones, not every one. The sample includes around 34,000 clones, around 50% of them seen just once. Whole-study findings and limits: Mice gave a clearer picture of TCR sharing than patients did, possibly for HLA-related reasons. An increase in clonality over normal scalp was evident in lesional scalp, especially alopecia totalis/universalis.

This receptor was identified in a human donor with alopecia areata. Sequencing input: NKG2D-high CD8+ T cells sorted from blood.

CDR3 DNA: TGTGCCAGCAGCTTCCCGGGTTGGATACTGAACACTGAAGCTTTCTTT. Encoded protein: CASSFPGWILNTEAFF. The V call is TRBV7-6, the J call TRBJ1-1; D is undetermined. Per the germline V gene, CDR1 is SGHVS and CDR2 is FNYEAQ. Between the trimmed V and J ends, which lost 3 bases and 0 bases, there was a span of 14 bases. The CDR3 covers 16 residues.